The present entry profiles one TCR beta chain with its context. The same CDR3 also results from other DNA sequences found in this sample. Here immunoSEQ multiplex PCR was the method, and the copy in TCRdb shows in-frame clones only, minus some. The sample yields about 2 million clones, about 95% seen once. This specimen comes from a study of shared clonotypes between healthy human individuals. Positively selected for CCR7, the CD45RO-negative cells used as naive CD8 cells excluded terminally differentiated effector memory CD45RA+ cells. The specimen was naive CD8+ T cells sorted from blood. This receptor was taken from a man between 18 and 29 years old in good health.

The CDR3 nucleotides read TGTGCCAGCAGTTTCCGGGTTGGGTACGAGCAGTACTTC. It encodes CASSFRVGYEQYF. The chain links TRBV27 to TRBJ2-7; D call uncertain. CDR1 and CDR2 from the germline V gene are MNHEY and SMNVEV (reference sequence). This CDR3 region has 13 residues. Trimming pared 3 bases from V and 4 bases from J, leaving 10 bases between.